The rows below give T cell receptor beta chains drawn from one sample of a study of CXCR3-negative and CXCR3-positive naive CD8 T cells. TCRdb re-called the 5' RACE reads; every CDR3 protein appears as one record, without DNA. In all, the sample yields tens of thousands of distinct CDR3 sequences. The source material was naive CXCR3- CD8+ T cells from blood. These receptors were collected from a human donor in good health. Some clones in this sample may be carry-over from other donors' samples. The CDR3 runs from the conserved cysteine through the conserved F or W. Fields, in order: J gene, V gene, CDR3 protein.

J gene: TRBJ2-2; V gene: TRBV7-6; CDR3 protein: CASSLARTPGLVNAGELFF
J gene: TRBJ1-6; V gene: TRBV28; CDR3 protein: CASSYLTDSPLHF
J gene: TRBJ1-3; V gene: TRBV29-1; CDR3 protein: CSVEDLGNTIYF
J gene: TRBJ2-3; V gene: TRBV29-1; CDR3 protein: CSVDRSGQGLDTQYF
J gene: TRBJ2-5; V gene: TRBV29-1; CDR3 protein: CSVEREGGGWQETQYF
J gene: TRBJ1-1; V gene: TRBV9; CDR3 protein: CASSVQGGSNTEAFF
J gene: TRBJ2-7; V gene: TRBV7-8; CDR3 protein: CASSLVRVAFYEQYF
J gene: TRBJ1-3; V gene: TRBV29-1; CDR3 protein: CSVSGRPSGTIYF
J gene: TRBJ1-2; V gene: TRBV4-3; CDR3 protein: CASSQDFVWEGHYGYTF
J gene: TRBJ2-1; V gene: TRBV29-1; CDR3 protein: CSVALAGVREQFF
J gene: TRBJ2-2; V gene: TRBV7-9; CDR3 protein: CASSLRRPGQGTTGELFF
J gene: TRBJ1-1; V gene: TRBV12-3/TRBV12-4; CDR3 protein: CASKNWGGGLELMNTEAFF
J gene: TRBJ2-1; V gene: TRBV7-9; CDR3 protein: CASSPRLAGHSYNEQFF
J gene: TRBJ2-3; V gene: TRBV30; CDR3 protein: CAWSFLPRTDTQYF
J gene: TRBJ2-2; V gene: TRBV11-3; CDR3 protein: CASSLGEGGVTGELFF
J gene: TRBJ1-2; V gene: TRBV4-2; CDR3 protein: CASSQDRGGPYGYTF
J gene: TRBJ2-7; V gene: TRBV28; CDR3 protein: CASSNPGQGYEQYF
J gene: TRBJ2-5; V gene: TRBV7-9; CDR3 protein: CASSLGRDSKETQYF
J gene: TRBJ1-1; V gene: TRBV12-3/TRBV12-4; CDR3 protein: CASTRANVEAFF
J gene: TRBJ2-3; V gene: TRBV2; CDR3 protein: CASSGFSTDTQYF
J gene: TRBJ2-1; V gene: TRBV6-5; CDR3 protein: CASSLLAGAYNEQFF
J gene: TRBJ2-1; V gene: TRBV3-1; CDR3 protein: CASSQVRERTRSGYNEQFF
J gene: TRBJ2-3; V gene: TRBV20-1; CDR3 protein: CSARDPDGEFTQYF
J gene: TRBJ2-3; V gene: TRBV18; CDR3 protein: CASSPDYTDTQYF
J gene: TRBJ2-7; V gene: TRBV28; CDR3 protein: CASSLPNSKRDYEGQYF
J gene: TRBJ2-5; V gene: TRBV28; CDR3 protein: CASSLGQAFQETQYF
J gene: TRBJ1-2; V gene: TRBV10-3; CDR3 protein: CAISEDQGDYGYTF
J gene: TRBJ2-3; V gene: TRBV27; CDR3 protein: CASSSGVWADTQYF
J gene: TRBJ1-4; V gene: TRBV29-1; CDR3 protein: CSVEFGGVEKLFF
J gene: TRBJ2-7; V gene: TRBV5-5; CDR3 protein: CASSLAQGSYEQYF
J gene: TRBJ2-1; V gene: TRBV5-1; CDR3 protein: CASSPLQTGPSYNEQFF
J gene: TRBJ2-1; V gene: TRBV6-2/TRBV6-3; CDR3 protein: CASSYGGLYNEQFF
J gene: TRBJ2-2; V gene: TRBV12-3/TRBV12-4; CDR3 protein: CASSFVGGELFF
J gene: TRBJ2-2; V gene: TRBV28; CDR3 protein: CASSLRGPTGELFF
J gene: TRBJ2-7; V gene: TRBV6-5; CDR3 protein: CASSHSSGLGEQYF
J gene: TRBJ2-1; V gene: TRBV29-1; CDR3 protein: CSVDQGALHEQFF
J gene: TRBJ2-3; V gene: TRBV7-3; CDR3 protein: CASRRGSSTDTQYF
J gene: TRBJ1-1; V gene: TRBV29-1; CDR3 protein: CSVDRGNTEAFF
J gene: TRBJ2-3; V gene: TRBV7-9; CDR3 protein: CASSLAGGPRSDTQYF
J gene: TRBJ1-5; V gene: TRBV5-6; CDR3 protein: CASSLGVGGQPQHF
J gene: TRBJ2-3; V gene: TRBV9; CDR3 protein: CASSAQGAFTDTQYF
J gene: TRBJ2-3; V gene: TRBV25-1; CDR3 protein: CASSEWGTSTDTQYF
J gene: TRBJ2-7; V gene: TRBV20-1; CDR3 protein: CSAGVPGQEYEQYF
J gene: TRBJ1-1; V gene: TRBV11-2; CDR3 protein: CASSPLFGGDWNTEAFF
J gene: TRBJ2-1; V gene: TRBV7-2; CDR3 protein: CASSFPTGHNEQFF
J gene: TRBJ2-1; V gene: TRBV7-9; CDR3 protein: CASGPKFGDSYNEQFF
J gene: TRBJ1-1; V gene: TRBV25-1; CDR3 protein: CASSEFQAGQENTEAFF
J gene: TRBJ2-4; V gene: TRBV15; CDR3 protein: CATSRDLGTPKYF
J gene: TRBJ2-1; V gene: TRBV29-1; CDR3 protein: CSVQGSSYNEQFF
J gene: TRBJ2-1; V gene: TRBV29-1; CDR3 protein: CSVIKTGSYNEQFF
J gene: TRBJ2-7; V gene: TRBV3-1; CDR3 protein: CASSQGTGSYEQYF
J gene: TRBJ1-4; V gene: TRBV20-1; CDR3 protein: CSARWTTNEKLFF
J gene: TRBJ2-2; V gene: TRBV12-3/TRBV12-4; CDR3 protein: CASSLSLDPTGELFF
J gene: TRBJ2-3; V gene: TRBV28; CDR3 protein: CASSLPNPGADTQYF
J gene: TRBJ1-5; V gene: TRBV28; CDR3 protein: CASRAFSGGRNQPQHF
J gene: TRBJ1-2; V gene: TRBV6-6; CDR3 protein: CASSPRKTKTGGRNGYTF
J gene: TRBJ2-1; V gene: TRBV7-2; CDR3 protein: CASSLGQESSYNEQFF
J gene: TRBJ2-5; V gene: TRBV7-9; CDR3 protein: CASSLVGLGETQYF
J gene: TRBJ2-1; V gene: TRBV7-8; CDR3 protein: CASSLDIGSSYNEQFF